A selection of T cell receptor beta chains follows, all from one sample in a study of CD4+ T cells in melanoma. Sequenced by immunoSEQ multiplex PCR; TCRdb stores in-frame clones only, minus some. The data hold about 11,000 clones, with about 70% observed a single time. The material sequenced was cells from a culture (not recorded whether cultured in vitro). These receptors all stem from a human donor with melanoma. Each CDR3 is given with its conserved first and last residue. A D gene is named only where the DNA matches it firmly. For some rows the clone size is stated as once, few or many, or as a class when expanded; others skip it.

j_call clone_size d_call v_call cdr3_aa cdr3_nt
TRBJ2-2 - TRBD2 TRBV5-1 CASSAGGGAGTGELFF TGCGCCAGCAGCGCTGGCGGGGGGGCCGGTACCGGGGAGCTGTTTTTT
TRBJ2-2 - - TRBV29-1 CSVALAGDGELFF TGCAGCGTCGCCCTTGCGGGTGACGGGGAGCTGTTTTTT
TRBJ2-5 - - TRBV7-8 CASSSQGTQYF TGTGCCAGCAGCTCGCAGGGGACCCAGTACTTC
TRBJ2-3 - TRBD2 TRBV7-9 CASSPDRGGSTDTQYF TGTGCCAGCAGCCCTGACCGCGGGGGGAGCACAGATACGCAGTATTTT
TRBJ2-3 - - TRBV9 CASSPSQTPTDTQYF TGTGCCAGCAGCCCCTCTCAGACACCCACAGATACGCAGTATTTT
TRBJ2-7 - TRBD1 TRBV5-1 CASSWGQGASYEQYF TGCGCCAGCAGCTGGGGACAGGGGGCTTCGTACGAGCAGTACTTC
TRBJ2-5 - - TRBV5-1 CASSLEGPTQYF TGCGCCAGCAGCTTGGAGGGTCCGACCCAGTACTTC
TRBJ2-5 - TRBD2 TRBV7-9 CASGLLAGSWETQYF TGTGCCAGTGGTCTTTTAGCGGGGTCCTGGGAGACCCAGTACTTC
TRBJ2-1 few TRBD2 TRBV30 CAWSRSGGRGEQFF TGTGCCTGGAGTAGGAGCGGGGGCCGAGGGGAGCAGTTCTTC
TRBJ1-1 - - TRBV5-4 CASSLWQGVTEAFF TGTGCCAGCAGCTTGTGGCAGGGCGTCACTGAAGCTTTCTTT
TRBJ2-4 - - TRBV11-2 CASSLAGIPLQYF TGTGCCAGCAGCTTAGCAGGGATCCCCCTTCAGTACTTC